This TCR beta chain was sequenced in a study of shared clonotypes between healthy human individuals. The overall study: A donor's plate count was three for CD4 naive and three for CD4 memory; CD8 naive had two and CD8 memory one. Findings of the study overall: Genetic and exposure-history diversity was limited by the few donors.

TCRdb's table, derived via immunoSEQ multiplex PCR, lists solely in-frame clones and lacks some. This table holds roughly 2.5 million clones, 85% to 95% found once. With regard to this clone: Its antigen is not identified.

Per germline, CDR1 KGHSH and CDR2 LQKENI. CDR3 size: 12 residues. Only Caucasian adults living in Nashville, Tennessee made up the donor group. The investigators split CD4+ cells into a CD45RA+ naive subset and a CD45RA-negative memory subset. Sequencing was done on a sample of naive CD4+ T cells sorted from blood. Indicated subset: CD45RA+ positively selected. The rearrangement uses TRBV18 and TRBJ2-5; no reliable D call. With the DNA end fitting TRBJ2-7 better, the J assignment may be wrong. The receptor was derived from a man between 18 and 35 years old in good health. CDR3 in amino acids: CASSPGGDEQYF. The CDR3 DNA is TGTGCCAGCTCACCTGGTGGGGACGAGCAGTACTTC.